This T cell receptor (beta chain) originates from a study of T cells in Graves' hyperthyroidism and ophthalmopathy. The CDR3 length is 16 residues. From germline, CDR1 is KGHDR and CDR2 SFDVKD. Trimming took 6 bases from V and 3 from J, leaving 17 bases between them. A word on this clonotype: Its specificity is unknown.

Template material for amplifying TCR beta CDR3 regions consisted of RNA transcripts. Primed by the HTBI set, a first-round RT-PCR was run on the TCR CDR3. TCRdb redid the calling of the multiplex PCR reads with MiXCR, one entry per CDR3 protein. Of about 640,000 distinct CDR3 sequences in the sample, just under 45% were seen once. Study-wide results and limits: A model of 13 V-J pairs discriminated ophthalmopathy from stable hyperthyroidism.

The specimen sequenced was peripheral blood or thyroid tissue (not recorded which). The TCR comes from an adult man with Graves' disease, either hyperthyroidism or ophthalmopathy (not recorded which). The rearrangement joins TRBV24-1 to TRBJ1-5, with a tentative D call TRBD1 (5 bases). CDR3 in amino acids: CATSRRDYGFNQPQHF. The CDR3 DNA reads TGTGCCACCAGTCGTCGGGACTATGGCTTCAATCAGCCCCAGCATTTT.